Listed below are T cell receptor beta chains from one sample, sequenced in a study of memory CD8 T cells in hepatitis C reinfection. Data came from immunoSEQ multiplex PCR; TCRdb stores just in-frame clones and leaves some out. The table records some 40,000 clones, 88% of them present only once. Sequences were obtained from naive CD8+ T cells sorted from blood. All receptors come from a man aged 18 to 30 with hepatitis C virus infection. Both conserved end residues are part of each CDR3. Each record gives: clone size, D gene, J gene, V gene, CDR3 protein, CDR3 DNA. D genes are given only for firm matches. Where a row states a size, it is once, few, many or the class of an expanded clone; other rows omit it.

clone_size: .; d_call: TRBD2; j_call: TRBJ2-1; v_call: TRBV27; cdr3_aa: CASIPSGGLNEQFF; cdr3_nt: TGTGCCAGCATACCTAGCGGGGGTTTAAATGAGCAGTTCTTC
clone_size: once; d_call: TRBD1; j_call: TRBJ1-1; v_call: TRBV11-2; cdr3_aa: CASSLQGADTEAFF; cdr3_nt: TGTGCCAGCAGCTTACAGGGGGCCGACACTGAAGCTTTCTTT
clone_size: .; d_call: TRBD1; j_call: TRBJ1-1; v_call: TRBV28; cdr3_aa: CASSLAGTAQENTEAFF; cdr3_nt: TGTGCCAGCAGTTTGGCCGGGACAGCCCAAGAGAACACTGAAGCTTTCTTT
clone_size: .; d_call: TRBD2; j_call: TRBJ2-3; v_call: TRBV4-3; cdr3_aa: CASSQDWRGAGDTQYF; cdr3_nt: TGCGCCAGCAGCCAAGATTGGCGGGGGGCAGGAGATACGCAGTATTTT
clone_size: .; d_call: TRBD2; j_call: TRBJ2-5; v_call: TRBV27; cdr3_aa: CASSYLTSGWETQYF; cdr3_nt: TGTGCCAGCAGTTACCTGACTAGCGGATGGGAGACCCAGTACTTC
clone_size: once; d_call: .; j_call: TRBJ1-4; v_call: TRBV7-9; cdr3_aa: CASSLVGGGEKLFF; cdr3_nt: TGTGCCAGCAGCTTAGTCGGAGGTGGTGAAAAACTGTTTTTT
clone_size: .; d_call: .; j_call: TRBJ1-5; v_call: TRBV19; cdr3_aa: CASSIVSGQPQHF; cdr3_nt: TGTGCCAGTAGTATAGTGTCGGGTCAGCCCCAGCATTTT
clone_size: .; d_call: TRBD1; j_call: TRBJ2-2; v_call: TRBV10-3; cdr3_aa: CAISEGQGNTGELFF; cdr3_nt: TGTGCCATCAGTGAGGGACAGGGTAACACCGGGGAGCTGTTTTTT
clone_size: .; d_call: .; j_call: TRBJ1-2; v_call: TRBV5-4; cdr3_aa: CASSLGTPWYGYTF; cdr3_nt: TGTGCCAGCAGCTTGGGGACACCCTGGTATGGCTACACCTTC
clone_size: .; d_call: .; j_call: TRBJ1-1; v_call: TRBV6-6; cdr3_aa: CASSPSVTEAFF; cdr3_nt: TGTGCCAGCAGCCCCTCAGTCACTGAAGCTTTCTTT
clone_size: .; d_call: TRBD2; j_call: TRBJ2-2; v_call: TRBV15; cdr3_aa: CATSSTSFTSGRYTGELFF; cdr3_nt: TGTGCCACCAGCAGCACAAGTTTTACTAGCGGGAGGTACACCGGGGAGCTGTTTTTT
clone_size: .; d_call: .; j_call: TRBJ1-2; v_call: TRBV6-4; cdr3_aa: CASSDPDSLSYTF; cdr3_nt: TGTGCCAGCAGTGACCCCGACAGCCTCAGCTACACCTTC
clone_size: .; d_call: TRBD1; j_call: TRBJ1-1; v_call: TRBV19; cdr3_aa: CASSVQGANTEAFF; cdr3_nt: TGTGCCAGTAGTGTACAGGGGGCGAACACTGAAGCTTTCTTT
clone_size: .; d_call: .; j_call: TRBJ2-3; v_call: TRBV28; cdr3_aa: CASSLPDTDTQYF; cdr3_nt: TGTGCCAGCAGTTTGCCCGACACGGATACGCAGTATTTT
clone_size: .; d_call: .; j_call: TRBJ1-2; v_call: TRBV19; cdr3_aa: CASSIGQLGYTF; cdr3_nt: TGTGCCAGTAGTATCGGACAGCTTGGCTACACCTTC
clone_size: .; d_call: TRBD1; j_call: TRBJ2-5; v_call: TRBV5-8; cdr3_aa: CASSLSGTGQETQYF; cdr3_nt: TGCGCCAGCAGCTTGTCCGGGACAGGTCAAGAGACCCAGTACTTC